Reported below is one TCR beta chain. CDR3 length: 19 amino acids. Germline V CDR1 and CDR2: LNHDA, SQIVND (reference sequence). V shed 7 bases and J shed 2 bases, with 29 bases lying between them. The sort gate was single viable CD3+CD4+CD8-CD45RO+ cells for memory CD4+ T cells. Total CD4+ T cells were enriched by CD4 positive selection. The source of the sample is a study of memory CD4+ T cells and cytomegalovirus serostatus. Study processing details: After removing out-of-frame reads, 2,204,828 distinct TCRbeta sequences remained. Repertoires were generated with immunoSEQ multiplex PCR, while TCRdb's copy carries only in-frame clones and drops some. V and J calls and clone size follow that table, whereas D and trimming were derived from the DNA. Counted here are about 52,000 clones, around 88% occurring once; the ten biggest clones make up 2%.

The receptor's source is an adult in good health and CMV-seropositive. The chain combines TRBV19 with TRBJ1-1; TRBD1 is a possible D gene (6 bases). The sequenced material came from memory CD4+ T cells from blood. The CDR3, as DNA: TGTGCCAGTAAAATGGGCCGCGGTTCGGGACAAATAATCAACACTGAAGCTTTCTTT. Translating it yields CASKMGRGSGQIINTEAFF.